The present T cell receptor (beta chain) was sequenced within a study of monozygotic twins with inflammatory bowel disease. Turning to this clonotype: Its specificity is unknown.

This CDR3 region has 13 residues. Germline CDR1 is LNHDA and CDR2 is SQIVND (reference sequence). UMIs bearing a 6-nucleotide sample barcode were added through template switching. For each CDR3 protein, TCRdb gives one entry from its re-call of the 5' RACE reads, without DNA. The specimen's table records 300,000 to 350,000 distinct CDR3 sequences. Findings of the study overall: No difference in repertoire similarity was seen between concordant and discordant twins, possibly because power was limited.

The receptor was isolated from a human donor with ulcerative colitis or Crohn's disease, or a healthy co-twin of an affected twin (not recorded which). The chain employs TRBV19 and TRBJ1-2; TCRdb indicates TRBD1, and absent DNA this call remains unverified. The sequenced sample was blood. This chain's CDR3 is CASMPRTNYGYTF.